Sequencing of this T cell receptor beta chain was carried out in a study of Graves' ophthalmopathy and Graves' hyperthyroidism. Study-wide results and limits: A roughly 81% specificity and 85% to 90% sensitivity were achieved by a 13-signature model that separated ophthalmopathy from stable hyperthyroidism.

RNA served as the template for amplifying TCR beta CDR3 regions. The library came from an HTBI-primed first-round RT-PCR and a second-round multiplex PCR. TCRdb ran MiXCR on the multiplex PCR reads and lists one entry per CDR3 protein. Among 500,000 to 800,000 distinct CDR3 sequences, about 41% were seen once, and the ten largest hold roughly 3%. The CDR3 covers 18 residues. The germline CDR1 and CDR2 sequences are SEHNR and FQNEAQ (reference sequence). V shed 5 bases and J shed 0 bases, with 22 bases lying between them. The table lists this clonotype with many counts. Its specificity is unknown. This receptor was identified in an adult man with Graves' ophthalmopathy. The genes are TRBV7-9 and TRBJ1-2; no definite D call. The sample was peripheral blood. CDR3 coding DNA: TGTGCCAGCAGCCCCTCCTATGGTGGGTCACCCGCTAACTATGGCTACACCTTC. Translated: CASSPSYGGSPANYGYTF.